One and the same sample provided the 23 T cell receptor beta chains below, sequenced in a study of regulatory T cells in long-lasting Graves disease. CDR3 regions were amplified by Arm-PCR using iRepertoire HTBI primers to build TCR beta libraries. TCRdb itself ran the multiplex PCR reads through MiXCR, one entry per CDR3 protein. Found here are about 470,000 distinct CDR3 sequences, about a fifth of them singletons; the top ten hold more than 6%. Regarding time point: persistent/refractory GD, antithyroid drugs over 5 years with positive TRAb. RNA extracted from PBMCs served as the sequencing template. The specimen comprised peripheral blood mononuclear cells (PBMCs), sampled when the disease was refractory, from a patient treated with antithyroid drugs. These receptors were obtained from a female donor with Graves disease.

V and J are TRBV24-1 and TRBJ2-3; D is possibly TRBD1 (6 bases). Germline V gene data show CDR1 as KGHDR and CDR2 as SFDVKD. The V end lost 7 bases, the J end lost 4 bases, and 20 bases lay between the germline ends. The CDR3 loop spans 16 amino acids. CDR3 in DNA: TGTGCCACCAGCGGGGCTGTCGCAGGGGAGTCAGATACGCAGTATTTT. It yields the protein CATSGAVAGESDTQYF.

The rearrangement uses TRBV28 and TRBJ2-3; 9 bases are shared with TRBD2. Germline values: CDR1 MDHEN, CDR2 SYDVKM. V dropped 7 bases and J dropped 4; count of bases not matched to a gene: 9. This CDR3 has 15 residues. The CDR3 loop is CASTHSGGGPDTQYF. In nucleotides, the CDR3 is TGTGCCAGCACCCATAGCGGGGGTGGTCCAGATACGCAGTATTTT.

This clonotype has ten or more counts. This chain connects TRBV28 to TRBJ2-7; TRBD2 agrees at 13 bases. The germline V gene has CDR1 MDHEN and CDR2 SYDVKM. V lost 7 bases, J lost 7 bases, and 7 bases stayed unmatched. CDR3 length: 14 residues. The CDR3 nucleotides read TGTGCCAGCAAAACGGGACTAGCGGGGTGGGAGCAGTACTTC. It is translated as CASKTGLAGWEQYF.

This clonotype was observed a handful of times. The rearrangement links TRBV7-2 to TRBJ2-4, with TRBD2 as a possible D gene (5 bases). V gave up 0 bases and J gave up 1 base, with 10 bases separating them. CDR1 is SGHTA, CDR2 FQGNSA, per germline. The CDR3 runs to 16 residues. The CDR3 region is CASSLAWGAAKNIQYF. The CDR3 nucleotides read TGTGCCAGCAGCTTAGCTTGGGGAGCGGCCAAAAACATTCAGTACTTC.

This clonotype appeared a few times. This chain joins TRBV18 and TRBJ2-5; weak D call: TRBD1 (6 bases). CDR1 and CDR2 from the germline V gene are KGHSH and LQKENI. Trimming took 6 bases from V and 5 from J, leaving 16 bases between them. The CDR3 is made up of 14 amino acids. In DNA, the CDR3 is TGTGCCAGCTCGCTACAGGGCCCCCAGGAGACCCAGTACTTC. It translates to CASSLQGPQETQYF.

At least ten counts were recorded for this clonotype. The chain has TRBV6-1 and TRBJ1-2; 8 positions match TRBD1. CDR3 length: 16 amino acids. Germline values: CDR1 MNHNS, CDR2 SASEGT. V was pared by 6 bases and J by 0 bases, with 9 bases of the junction left unmatched. In DNA, the CDR3 is TGTGCCAGCAGCTCTACTGACAGGGGCGCTAACTATGGCTACACCTTC. Amino acids: CASSSTDRGANYGYTF.

The chain uses TRBV6-1 and TRBJ1-2; D is possibly TRBD1 (5 bases). V was clipped by 1 base and J by 5 bases, with 11 bases between them. Looked up from germline, CDR1 is MNHNS and CDR2 is SASEGT. The CDR3 spans 14 residues. The DNA of the CDR3 is TGTGCCAGCAGTGAAGTCGCAGGGCTTTATGGCTACACCTTC. Translation gives CASSEVAGLYGYTF.

The table lists this clonotype with many counts. The chain recombines TRBV28 with TRBJ2-7, with a possible D match to TRBD2 (6 bases). This CDR3 region has 16 residues. CDR1 MDHEN and CDR2 SYDVKM come from the germline V gene. The V end lost 6 bases, the J end lost 4 bases, and 22 bases lay between the germline ends. In DNA, the CDR3 is TGTGCCAGCAGACCGACTAGTGGTGCGATGGGGTACGAGCAGTACTTC. Its translation: CASRPTSGAMGYEQYF.

There are a few counts of this clonotype. This chain links TRBV20-1 with TRBJ1-1; the D gene is possibly TRBD1 (6 bases). From germline, CDR1 is DFQATT and CDR2 SNEGSKA (reference sequence). The CDR3 runs to 14 residues. Trimming removed 0 bases from V and 5 bases from J, with 13 bases in between. This CDR3 is CSARDQGLRTEAFF. The DNA for the CDR3 is TGCAGTGCTAGAGATCAGGGGTTGAGGACTGAAGCTTTCTTT.

This clonotype was picked up many times. CDR3 DNA sequence: TGTGCCAGCAGCATACGCCCCGGGGCCGCTAATTCACCCCTCCACTTT. Translating it yields CASSIRPGAANSPLHF. The rearrangement links TRBV7-8 to TRBJ1-6; D is perhaps TRBD1 (5 bases). CDR1 and CDR2 (germline): SGHVS, FQNEAQ. This CDR3 region has 16 residues. Trimming stripped 5 bases from V and 6 bases from J, with 17 bases between.

This clonotype was detected ten times or more. J is TRBJ2-7 and V is TRBV2; the D gene is possibly TRBD1 (6 bases). V gave up 1 base and J gave up 7 bases, with 14 bases separating them. Germline V gene sequence: CDR1 SNHLY, CDR2 FYNNEI. The length of the CDR3 is 14 residues. CDR3 in amino acids: CASSEVGAYVEQYF. CDR3 in DNA: TGTGCCAGCAGTGAAGTGGGGGCCTATGTTGAGCAGTACTTC.

This clonotype was picked up many times. The rearrangement links TRBV28 to TRBJ1-1; D is undetermined. CDR1 and CDR2 from the germline V gene are MDHEN and SYDVKM. Trimming shortened V by 8 bases and J by 6 bases, and 16 bases separated the two germline ends. This CDR3 contains 13 residues. The CDR3 loop is CASRLGWDAEAFF. Here the CDR3 DNA reads TGTGCCAGCCGCTTGGGTTGGGATGCTGAAGCTTTCTTT.

This clonotype was found many times. This rearrangement joins TRBV11-2 to TRBJ2-5; the D call may be TRBD1 or TRBD2 (5 bases each). Germline V lookup: CDR1 SGHAT, CDR2 FQNNGV. V was trimmed by 0 bases and J by 10 bases, leaving 15 bases between them. CDR3 length: 14 residues. Here the CDR3 reads CASSLDGTVVGQYF. The CDR3 DNA sequence: TGTGCCAGCAGCTTAGACGGGACCGTGGTAGGCCAGTACTTC.

The chain uses TRBV19 and TRBJ2-7, with 10 bases identical to TRBD2. The CDR3 is 16 residues long. J gave up 3 bases and V 4 bases, and 9 bases lay outside the gene matches. The V gene's germline CDR1 is LNHDA and CDR2 SQIVND (reference sequence). CDR3 region: CASSNALAGIFYEQYF. The CDR3 DNA follows: TGTGCCAGTAGTAACGCACTAGCGGGAATTTTCTACGAGCAGTACTTC. Full variable domain (rest looked up from reference TRBV19 and TRBJ2-7): DGGITQSPKYLFRKEGQNVTLSCEQNLNHDAMYWYRQDPGQGLRLIYYSQIVNDFQKGDIAEGYSVSREKKESFPLTVTSAQKNPTAFYLCASSNALAGIFYEQYFGPGTRLTVT.

This clonotype was counted many times. The genes are TRBV6-1 and TRBJ2-5, with a tentative D call TRBD1 (5 bases). Germline CDR1 MNHNS, CDR2 SASEGT. The CDR3 extends over 14 amino acids. The V end was cut by 6 bases, the J end by 4 bases, with 15 bases between. CDR3 nucleotide sequence: TGTGCCAGCAGCTTTTCCCCAGGGATAGAGACCCAGTACTTC. Its translation: CASSFSPGIETQYF.

This chain links TRBV10-3 with TRBJ1-2; TRBD1 is a possible D gene (5 bases). Trimming stripped 7 bases from V and 3 bases from J, with 12 bases between. Germline assignment: CDR1 ENHRY and CDR2 SYGVKD. This CDR3 is 13 amino acids long. The CDR3 DNA reads as TGTGCCATCATGGCAGGGTGGGACTATGGCTACACCTTC. Translating it yields CAIMAGWDYGYTF.

This chain links TRBV5-1 with TRBJ2-7, with no clear D. This CDR3 comprises 14 residues. Germline CDR1 SGHRS, CDR2 YFSETQ. The V and J ends lost 4 bases and 4 bases respectively, with 15 bases between them. The CDR3, as DNA: TGCGCCAGCAGCGTCCACCCATCGAGTTACGAGCAGTACTTC. This encodes CASSVHPSSYEQYF.

This clonotype appeared many times. The rearrangement links TRBV6-2 or TRBV6-3 to TRBJ1-1; D remains ambiguous. This CDR3 has 15 residues. The germline V and J ends were trimmed by 0 bases and 2 bases, with 10 bases remaining between them. The germline V gene encodes CDR1 MNHEY and CDR2 SVGEGT. The CDR3 sequence: CASSYSSDGNTEAFF. CDR3 sequence (DNA): TGTGCCAGCAGTTACTCGAGTGACGGAAACACTGAAGCTTTCTTT.

This chain connects TRBV5-4 to TRBJ1-1; possibly TRBD1 for D (5 bases). The CDR3 loop spans 14 amino acids. Germline CDR1 is SGHNT and CDR2 is YYREEE (reference sequence). Trimming stripped 3 bases from V and 7 bases from J, with 16 bases between. CDR3 sequence reads: CASSSTQGNSEAFF. The CDR3 region has the DNA TGTGCCAGCAGCTCGACGCAGGGTAATAGTGAAGCTTTCTTT. The full variable domain, completed using reference TRBV5-4 and TRBJ1-1, is ETGVTQSPTHLIKTRGQQVTLRCSSQSGHNTVSWYQQALGQGPQFIFQYYREEENGRGNFPPRFSGLQFPNYSSELNVNALELDDSALYLCASSSTQGNSEAFFGQGTRLTVV.

V usage is TRBV5-1 and J usage is TRBJ1-3; D remains unclear. Germline assignment: CDR1 SGHRS and CDR2 YFSETQ. The CDR3 is made up of 13 amino acids. V lost 3 bases to trimming and J lost 4 bases, with 8 bases between them. The DNA of the CDR3 is TGCGCCAGCAGCTCGCAACAGGGAAACACCATATATTTT. This encodes CASSSQQGNTIYF.

This clonotype was counted ten times or more. The genes are TRBV7-8 and TRBJ2-5; 9 nucleotides align to TRBD2. From germline, CDR1 is SGHVS and CDR2 FQNEAQ. The junction had 5 bases not matched to a gene; V was cut back by 3 bases and J by 3 bases. This CDR3 comprises 15 residues. The CDR3 spells CASSFGTSSKETQYF. CDR3 nucleotide sequence: TGTGCCAGCAGCTTCGGGACTAGCAGTAAAGAGACCCAGTACTTC. The variable domain in full, completed from reference TRBV7-8 and TRBJ2-5, reads GAGVSQSPRYKVAKRGQDVALRCDPISGHVSLFWYQQALGQGPEFLTYFQNEAQLDKSGLPSDRFFAERPEGSVSTLKIQRTQQEDSAVYLCASSFGTSSKETQYFGPGTRLLVL.

The table lists this clonotype with many counts. The chain uses TRBV15 and TRBJ1-2, with TRBD1 as a possible D gene (6 bases). The V gene's germline CDR1 is LNHNV and CDR2 YYDKDF (reference sequence). Trimming took 3 bases from V and 4 from J, leaving 9 bases between them. This CDR3 spans 13 amino acids. This CDR3 is CATSRDSPYGYTF. CDR3 coding DNA: TGTGCCACCAGCAGGGACAGCCCCTATGGCTACACCTTC. Full variable domain (rest looked up from reference TRBV15 and TRBJ1-2): DAMVIQNPRYQVTQFGKPVTLSCSQTLNHNVMYWYQQKSSQAPKLLFHYYDKDFNNEADTPDNFQSRRPNTSFCFLDIRSPGLGDTAMYLCATSRDSPYGYTFGSGTRLTVV.

The sample holds many counts of this clonotype. This chain connects TRBV2 to TRBJ2-2; 7 positions match TRBD1. CDR1 SNHLY and CDR2 FYNNEI come from the germline V gene. The CDR3 loop spans 14 amino acids. J gave up 0 bases and V 7 bases, and 2 bases lay outside the gene matches. The CDR3 loop is CASKGQTNTGELFF. The CDR3 DNA sequence: TGTGCCAGCAAGGGACAGACGAACACCGGGGAGCTGTTTTTT.